The 14 T cell receptor beta chains listed next were all sequenced from one sample in a study of molecular identifiers for immune sequencing clone quantification. One entry per CDR3 protein, called by TCRdb with MiXCR from the PCR reads. The sample lists 300,000 to 400,000 distinct CDR3 sequences, roughly a quarter occurring once. Sequencing used naive CD8+ T cells from blood, with Jurkat cell RNA spiked in. As for subset: FACS-sorted CD8+CD4-CCR7+CD45RA+ naive T cells. The receptors originated from a human donor in good health. Some libraries in this study had Jurkat cell RNA spiked in.

Concerning this clonotype: Being one base from a much bigger clone, this may be a read error. The gene calls are TRBV29-1 and TRBJ1-1, with 8 bases lining up with TRBD1. Germline CDR1 is SQVTM and CDR2 is ANQGSEA. The CDR3 covers 14 residues. The V and J ends lost 0 bases and 7 bases, in that order; junction bases with no gene match: 7. CDR3 in DNA: TGCAGCGTTGAAGATGAAGGACAGGGCGTTGAAGCTTTCTTT. Its protein is CSVEDEGQGVEAFF.

This clonotype was detected only once. V usage is TRBV20-1 and J usage is TRBJ2-7; D possibly uses TRBD1 or TRBD2 (5 bases each). Trimming took off 3 bases at V and 4 bases at J, with 13 bases between the two ends. CDR1 and CDR2 from the germline V gene are DFQATT and SNEGSKA (reference sequence). The CDR3 is 13 residues long. The CDR3 bases are TGCAGTGCTAGGGCGCCGGGACCTTACGAGCAGTACTTC. Translation gives CSARAPGPYEQYF.

The table lists this clonotype with many counts. This chain links TRBV4-3 with TRBJ1-1; D unclear. V lost 0 bases, J lost 5 bases, and 13 bases lay in between. The CDR3 has 15 residues. Germline CDR1 reads LGHNA; CDR2 reads YSLEER. CDR3 bases: TGCGCCAGCAGCCAAGATCACGGGGAAATAACTGAAGCTTTCTTT. Translation: CASSQDHGEITEAFF.

The J gene is TRBJ1-1, the V gene TRBV2; D is uncertain. The CDR3 totals 9 residues. The V end was cut by 3 bases, the J end by 12 bases, with 5 bases between. Germline CDR1 and CDR2: SNHLY and FYNNEI. CDR3 amino acids: CASSDGSFF. The CDR3 DNA follows: TGTGCCAGCAGTGATGGATCTTTCTTT.

This clonotype was recorded a few times. The CDR3 DNA is TGTGCCAGCAGTTTAGGGGGACAGGGGTTGGACTATGGCTACACCTTC. Translated, it gives CASSLGGQGLDYGYTF. The chain uses TRBV27 and TRBJ1-2; 10 nucleotides match TRBD1. V trimming: 2 bases; J trimming: 3 bases; junction bases outside the gene matches: 6. Germline CDR1 is MNHEY and CDR2 is SMNVEV (reference sequence). The CDR3 is 16 amino acids.

This clonotype has a handful of counts. J is TRBJ1-1 and V is TRBV6-2 or TRBV6-3; D remains ambiguous. The CDR3 is 13 amino acids. Trimming pared 1 base from V and 7 bases from J, leaving 10 bases between. Germline V gene sequence: CDR1 MNHEY, CDR2 SVGEGT. CDR3 loop: CASSYWAAVEAFF. Written as DNA, the CDR3 is TGTGCCAGCAGTTACTGGGCGGCAGTTGAAGCTTTCTTT.

The rearrangement uses TRBV4-1 and TRBJ1-1; 7 bases align to TRBD1. Germline values: CDR1 MGHRA, CDR2 YSYEKL. This CDR3 has 14 residues. Trimming took 0 bases from V and 11 from J; bases not matched to a gene: 9. The CDR3, as DNA: TGCGCCAGCAGCCAAGATTTGCAGGGGGGTGTGGCTTTCTTT. Translating gives CASSQDLQGGVAFF.

This clonotype was counted only a few times. The chain joins TRBV15 to TRBJ1-5, with TRBD1 matching over 8 bases. The germline V gene encodes CDR1 LNHNV and CDR2 YYDKDF (reference sequence). V was pared by 0 bases and J by 7 bases, with 5 bases of the junction left unmatched. The CDR3 length is 15 residues. CDR3 protein: CATSRDTGGRQPQHF. CDR3 DNA sequence: TGTGCCACCAGCAGAGACACAGGGGGGAGGCAGCCCCAGCATTTT. Based on the CDR3 plus reference TRBV15 and TRBJ1-5, the full variable domain is DAMVIQNPRYQVTQFGKPVTLSCSQTLNHNVMYWYQQKSSQAPKLLFHYYDKDFNNEADTPDNFQSRRPNTSFCFLDIRSPGLGDTAMYLCATSRDTGGRQPQHFGDGTRLSIL.

This clonotype was picked up many times. V and J are TRBV5-1 and TRBJ1-2; D remains ambiguous. Germline V gene data show CDR1 as SGHRS and CDR2 as YFSETQ. V was trimmed by 2 bases and J by 4 bases, leaving 9 bases between them. This CDR3 contains 13 residues. The CDR3: CASSFDTAYGYTF. CDR3 nucleotide sequence: TGCGCCAGCAGCTTTGATACAGCCTATGGCTACACCTTC.

This chain connects TRBV11-2 to TRBJ2-1, with TRBD1 matching 7 bases. Trimming cost V 0 bases and J 1 base; bases outside gene matches: 3. The germline gives CDR1 SGHAT, CDR2 FQNNGV. The CDR3 has 16 amino acids. This CDR3 is CASSLDLGQSYNEQFF. The DNA of the CDR3 is TGTGCCAGCAGCTTAGATCTGGGACAGTCCTACAATGAGCAGTTCTTC.

This clonotype was detected only a few times. The chain couples TRBV27 to TRBJ1-1; maybe TRBD1 (5 bases). V was pared by 3 bases and J by 2 bases, with 13 bases between. This CDR3 region has 15 residues. Germline values: CDR1 MNHEY, CDR2 SMNVEV (reference sequence). Here the CDR3 DNA reads TGTGCCAGCAGTTTGGGGCCATCTATAAACACTGAAGCTTTCTTT. Translating gives CASSLGPSINTEAFF.

Ten or more counts support this clonotype. The chain has TRBV9 and TRBJ1-5, with unresolved D. Trimming pared 4 bases from V and 0 bases from J, leaving 8 bases between. CDR3 size: 14 residues. The germline gives CDR1 SGDLS, CDR2 YYNGEE. CDR3 DNA sequence: TGTGCCAGCAGCCCCTCCTATAGCAATCAGCCCCAGCATTTT. Translated, it gives CASSPSYSNQPQHF.

Only a few counts were recorded for this clonotype. The V and J genes are TRBV9 and TRBJ2-7; D perhaps matches TRBD1 (5 bases). Deletions cut 0 bases from V and 5 bases from J, with 15 bases between. The CDR3 spans 15 residues. Per the germline V gene, CDR1 is SGDLS and CDR2 is YYNGEE. CDR3: CASSVDQGRIHEQYF. CDR3 bases: TGTGCCAGCAGCGTAGATCAGGGAAGGATCCACGAGCAGTACTTC.

This clonotype appeared once. This may stem from a read error, because a much larger clone lies one nucleotide away. This chain uses TRBV7-9 with TRBJ2-7; D might be TRBD1 (6 bases). The CDR3 extends over 14 amino acids. Germline values: CDR1 SEHNR, CDR2 FQNEAQ (reference sequence). The CDR3 reads CASTPRQESYERYF. Here the CDR3 DNA reads TGTGCCAGCACCCCAAGACAGGAGTCCTACGAGCGGTACTTC.